What follows are 30 T cell receptor beta chains derived from one specimen sequenced in a study of T cells after yellow fever vaccination. MiXCR, run by TCRdb on the 5' RACE reads, gives a single entry per CDR3 protein. The sample holds 250,000 to 400,000 distinct CDR3 sequences; approximately 4.5% are singletons and the top ten take roughly a fifth. Sequenced material: PBMCs, taken 15 days after the yellow fever booster vaccination. The receptor source for this set is a man younger than 35 who received the YFV17D yellow fever vaccine.

This chain uses TRBV6-5 with TRBJ1-1; perhaps TRBD1 as D (5 bases). This CDR3 region has 16 residues. Germline V gene sequence: CDR1 MNHEY, CDR2 SVGAGI. With 0 bases removed from V and 0 bases from J, the gap between germline ends came to 11 bases. The CDR3 DNA reads TGTGCCAGCAGTTACTCGATCGGGGCGGTGAACACTGAAGCTTTCTTT. Its translation: CASSYSIGAVNTEAFF.

The chain combines TRBV5-4 with TRBJ1-1; maybe TRBD1 (5 bases). CDR3 length: 16 residues. The germline V and J ends were trimmed by 5 bases and 4 bases, with 21 bases remaining between them. Germline V lookup: CDR1 SGHNT, CDR2 YYREEE (reference sequence). Written as DNA, the CDR3 is TGTGCCAGCAGTTCTCCGGGACTCCTAGGATCCACTGAAGCTTTCTTT. This encodes CASSSPGLLGSTEAFF.

In its sample, this clonotype was seen a few times. This sequence joins TRBV4-1 and TRBJ2-2; the D gene is possibly TRBD1 (5 bases). CDR1 and CDR2 (germline): MGHRA, YSYEKL. The V gene lost 0 bases and the J gene lost 1 base, with 12 bases spanning the gap. The CDR3 length is 17 residues. The CDR3 reads CASSQDSRTLNTGELFF. The CDR3 coding sequence is TGCGCCAGCAGCCAAGATTCCCGGACACTGAACACCGGGGAGCTGTTTTTT.

This clonotype was seen a few times. Compared with germline, one end of the junction differs, possibly owing to a read error. J is TRBJ1-2 and V is TRBV7-9; TRBD1 might be the D (6 bases). The CDR3 runs to 13 residues. The germline V gene has CDR1 SEHNR and CDR2 FQNEAQ (reference sequence). CDR3 coding DNA: TGTGCCGGCAGGAATCAGGGGAACTATGGCTACACCTTC. It codes for CAGRNQGNYGYTF.

This clonotype has ten or more counts. V gene TRBV7-2 combines with J gene TRBJ2-5; D is ambiguous. Germline V CDR1 and CDR2: SGHTA, FQGNSA. Trimming shortened V by 5 bases and J by 4 bases, and 11 bases separated the two germline ends. The CDR3 runs 13 residues. This CDR3 is CASSTGTSETQYF. The CDR3 region has the DNA TGTGCCAGCAGCACGGGTACTTCAGAGACCCAGTACTTC.

This clonotype was seen a handful of times. The rearrangement joins TRBV5-1 to TRBJ2-2; no definite D call. V dropped 3 bases and J dropped 3 bases, with 12 bases sitting between them. The CDR3 is 15 residues long. Germline V gene lookup returns CDR1 SGHRS and CDR2 YFSETQ. The CDR3 sequence is CASSSDTRDTGELFF. Here the CDR3 DNA reads TGCGCCAGCAGCTCTGACACCCGTGACACCGGGGAGCTGTTTTTT.

This clonotype appeared a few times. The chain employs TRBV7-3 and TRBJ2-1; TRBD2 might be the D (6 bases). Deletions cut 2 bases from V and 9 bases from J, with 17 bases between. CDR3 length: 15 amino acids. CDR1 is SGHTA and CDR2 is FQGTGA in the germline V gene. The CDR3 sequence is CASSLGAEGKVEQFF. CDR3 nucleotides: TGTGCCAGCAGCTTAGGTGCGGAGGGCAAGGTTGAGCAGTTCTTC.

This clonotype was picked up many times. The genes are TRBV12-3 or TRBV12-4 and TRBJ1-1; 8 nucleotides agree with TRBD1. Trimming at V came to 5 bases and at J to 0 bases, leaving 2 bases not matched to a gene. The CDR3 is 14 amino acids. The CDR3 here is CASSRQGMNTEAFF. Here the CDR3 DNA reads TGTGCCAGCAGTAGACAGGGGATGAACACTGAAGCTTTCTTT.

This clonotype was counted ten times or more. The gene calls are TRBV29-1 and TRBJ2-3, with TRBD1 matching 7 bases. The CDR3 totals 13 residues. V shed 6 bases, J shed 3 bases, and the junction held 6 bases outside the gene matches. Germline V gene sequence: CDR1 SQVTM, CDR2 ANQGSEA. DNA of the CDR3: TGCAGCGTGCGCACAGGGGAGACAGATACGCAGTATTTT. This encodes CSVRTGETDTQYF.

This clonotype was seen more than once but under ten times. The chain couples TRBV7-3 to TRBJ2-3; 11 bases line up with TRBD2. Germline V gene lookup returns CDR1 SGHTA and CDR2 FQGTGA. This CDR3 region has 15 residues. V was pared by 5 bases and J by 10 bases, with 11 bases of the junction left unmatched. CDR3 in amino acids: CASSPLAGAARAQYF. In DNA, the CDR3 is TGTGCCAGCAGCCCACTAGCGGGGGCCGCGCGGGCGCAGTATTTT.

There are a few counts of this clonotype. The chain has TRBV27 and TRBJ1-5; no clear D. Germline-derived CDR1 and CDR2 are MNHEY and SMNVEV (reference sequence). This CDR3 is 14 amino acids long. V lost 4 bases and J 1 base, leaving 8 bases between the germline ends. The CDR3 region has the DNA TGTGCCAGCAGTTATGTAGGGAGCAATCAGCCCCAGCATTTT. Its translation is CASSYVGSNQPQHF.

This clonotype was recorded a few times. The chain is built from TRBV2 and TRBJ2-7, with 10 nucleotides matching TRBD1. CDR1 and CDR2 from the germline V gene are SNHLY and FYNNEI. V lost 6 bases to trimming and J lost 7 bases; unmatched junction nucleotides: 9. The CDR3 sequence is 14 residues long. The CDR3 DNA reads TGTGCCAGCAGGCCGGGACAGGGGACTGGAGAGCAGTACGTC. It is translated as CASRPGQGTGEQYV.

This clonotype was seen ten or more times. The chain joins TRBV7-2 to TRBJ1-4; D gene uncertain. The germline CDR1 and CDR2 sequences are SGHTA and FQGNSA. The CDR3 is made up of 12 amino acids. Deletions cut 1 base from V and 8 bases from J, with 5 bases between. This CDR3 is CASSLGGEKLFF. The CDR3 coding sequence is TGTGCCAGCAGCTTAGGCGGGGAAAAACTGTTTTTT.

Ten or more counts support this clonotype. This chain joins TRBV7-3 and TRBJ1-1; the match to TRBD1 covers 7 bases. Germline V gene lookup returns CDR1 SGHTA and CDR2 FQGTGA. The CDR3 consists of 16 residues. V was clipped by 5 bases and J by 4 bases; unmatched bases: 13. The CDR3 here is CASSADRVVVRTEAFF. CDR3 DNA: TGTGCCAGCAGCGCTGACAGGGTGGTAGTGCGCACTGAAGCTTTCTTT.

This clonotype was seen only a few times. The rearrangement links TRBV7-9 to TRBJ2-2; D may match TRBD1 or TRBD2 (5 bases each). CDR3 length equals 16 residues. Germline V CDR1 and CDR2: SEHNR, FQNEAQ (reference sequence). V was trimmed by 7 bases and J by 1 base, leaving 16 bases between them. CDR3 sequence: CASITLPGLNTGELFF. The DNA of the CDR3 is TGTGCCAGCATCACCCTGCCGGGGCTGAACACCGGGGAGCTGTTTTTT.

This clonotype was seen a few times. The chain employs TRBV10-3 and TRBJ1-4; 7 bases map to TRBD1. Per the germline V gene, CDR1 is ENHRY and CDR2 is SYGVKD. The V gene end was trimmed by 6 bases and the J gene end by 4 bases; junction bases not matched to a gene: 5. The CDR3 extends over 14 amino acids. The CDR3 bases are TGTGCCATCAGGGGGGACAGTCATAATGAAAAACTGTTTTTT. Encoded protein: CAIRGDSHNEKLFF.

This clonotype was recorded at least ten times. The chain couples TRBV7-2 to TRBJ2-1, with a tentative D call TRBD2 (6 bases). Trimming took 1 base from V and 9 from J, leaving 16 bases between them. This CDR3 is built from 15 residues. Germline V gene sequence: CDR1 SGHTA, CDR2 FQGNSA. CDR3 DNA: TGTGCCAGCAGCTTAGTATATCCCAGGGAGGCTGAGCAGTTCTTC. This translates into CASSLVYPREAEQFF.

This clonotype was seen ten or more times. This chain connects TRBV20-1 to TRBJ2-7; either TRBD1 or TRBD2 may fit D (6 bases each). The V gene lost 2 bases and the J gene lost 2 bases, with 10 bases spanning the gap. CDR1 is DFQATT, CDR2 SNEGSKA, per germline (reference sequence). The CDR3 is made up of 13 amino acids. In nucleotides, the CDR3 is TGCAGTGCTAGATCAGGGGAGGCCTACGAGCAGTACTTC. The encoded protein is CSARSGEAYEQYF.

The chain couples TRBV2 to TRBJ1-2; TRBD1 is a possible D gene (6 bases). CDR3 length: 12 residues. CDR1 is SNHLY and CDR2 is FYNNEI in the germline V gene. Deletions cut 9 bases from V and 7 bases from J, with 15 bases between. CDR3 sequence: CARKNRESGYTF. In DNA form, the CDR3 reads TGTGCCAGAAAGAACAGGGAAAGTGGCTACACCTTC.

This sequence joins TRBV20-1 and TRBJ1-3; the D gene is possibly TRBD1 (6 bases). The germline V and J ends were trimmed by 6 bases and 1 base, with 13 bases remaining between them. The CDR3 sequence is 14 residues long. CDR1 and CDR2 from the germline V gene are DFQATT and SNEGSKA (reference sequence). CDR3 protein: CSARGTGSGNTIYF. The CDR3 DNA reads TGCAGTGCCAGGGGTACGGGATCTGGAAACACCATATATTTT.

This clonotype was observed at least ten times. V is TRBV6-6 and J is TRBJ2-3; 10 positions agree with TRBD2. CDR1 and CDR2 (germline): MNHNY, SVGAGI (reference sequence). This CDR3 has 18 residues. Trimming cost V 2 bases and J 5 bases; bases outside gene matches: 13. CDR3 in DNA: TGTGCCAGCAGTTACCTCCGGATAGCGAGCGGGGGGGGAGATACGCAGTATTTT. This codes for CASSYLRIASGGGDTQYF.

The table lists this clonotype with many counts. The rearrangement links TRBV11-2 to TRBJ1-1; D is unclear. The CDR3 sequence is 18 residues long. V lost 0 bases to trimming and J lost 3 bases, with 20 bases between them. CDR1 is SGHAT and CDR2 is FQNNGV in the germline V gene. CDR3 nucleotides: TGTGCCAGCAGCTTAGATCAGTCCGGGGTTGGGTCCGACACTGAAGCTTTCTTT. Translating gives CASSLDQSGVGSDTEAFF.

The table lists this clonotype with a few counts. The chain combines TRBV11-2 with TRBJ2-2, with a tentative D call TRBD1 (6 bases). Germline CDR1 reads SGHAT; CDR2 reads FQNNGV. V was cut by 5 bases and J by 5 bases, with 15 bases left in between. This CDR3 is 15 amino acids long. The CDR3 spells CASSHGGRVTGELFF. As DNA, the CDR3 is TGTGCCAGCAGCCATGGGGGCAGGGTAACCGGGGAGCTGTTTTTT.

This clonotype has a handful of counts. The genes are TRBV5-1 and TRBJ2-7; maybe TRBD1 (6 bases). The germline CDR1 and CDR2 sequences are SGHRS and YFSETQ. The CDR3 runs to 12 residues. Trimming took off 5 bases at V and 5 bases at J, with 11 bases between the two ends. CDR3 nucleotide sequence: TGCGCCAGCAGAACAGGGTTCCACGAGCAGTACGTC. Its translation: CASRTGFHEQYV.

This clonotype was detected ten times or more. V is TRBV5-1 and J is TRBJ1-6; D may be TRBD1 (6 bases). V lost 1 base and J 6 bases, leaving 11 bases between the germline ends. The CDR3 runs 15 residues. CDR1 is SGHRS, CDR2 YFSETQ, per germline. The CDR3 DNA reads as TGCGCCAGCAGCTTGTGGGGGGCTAGTAATTCACCCCTCCACTTT. It codes for CASSLWGASNSPLHF.

The table lists this clonotype with many counts. The chain is built from TRBV7-6 and TRBJ2-1; 7 bases agree with TRBD2. V lost 5 bases to trimming and J lost 4 bases; unmatched junction nucleotides: 5. Germline CDR1 SGHVS, CDR2 FNYEAQ. The CDR3 runs 14 residues. Written as DNA, the CDR3 is TGTGCCAGCAGCCTGCAGGGAGGGTACAATGAGCAGTTCTTC. Its protein is CASSLQGGYNEQFF.

The V and J genes are TRBV7-2 and TRBJ1-2; 7 positions agree with TRBD1. Per the germline V gene, CDR1 is SGHTA and CDR2 is FQGNSA. The CDR3 has 14 amino acids. V lost 4 bases and J lost 3; bases outside the gene matches: 5. CDR3 region: CASSSNRGDYGYTF. The CDR3 bases are TGTGCCAGCAGCTCCAACAGGGGCGACTATGGCTACACCTTC. The whole variable domain, remainder taken from reference TRBV7-2 and TRBJ1-2, is GAGVSQSPSNKVTEKGKDVELRCDPISGHTALYWYRQSLGQGLEFLIYFQGNSAPDKSGLPSDRFSAERTGGSVSTLTIQRTQQEDSAVYLCASSSNRGDYGYTFGSGTRLTVV.

There are a few counts of this clonotype. The chain employs TRBV11-2 and TRBJ2-1, with D possibly called TRBD1 or TRBD2 (5 bases each). CDR3 length: 15 amino acids. V lost 5 bases and J 6 bases, leaving 17 bases between the germline ends. The germline CDR1 and CDR2 sequences are SGHAT and FQNNGV. CDR3 bases: TGTGCCAGCAGCACTACCACGGGGCGATTCAATGAGCAGTTCTTC. This translates into CASSTTTGRFNEQFF.

This clonotype appeared many times. This chain connects TRBV27 to TRBJ2-2; 12 nucleotides align to TRBD2. Germline V gene lookup returns CDR1 MNHEY and CDR2 SMNVEV (reference sequence). This CDR3 spans 18 amino acids. J lost 2 bases, V lost 7 bases, and 11 bases had no gene match. The chain's CDR3 is CASTQPGLAGPNTGELFF. Here the CDR3 DNA reads TGTGCCAGCACCCAACCTGGACTAGCGGGGCCAAACACCGGGGAGCTGTTTTTT.

This clonotype was found a few times. The chain employs TRBV5-3 and TRBJ1-3; no definite D call. TRBV5-3 is noted as an ORF with a role that remains uncertain. The V gene lost 0 bases and the J gene lost 8 bases, with 6 bases spanning the gap. This CDR3 contains 12 residues. The CDR3 is CARSLDEYTIYF. The CDR3 bases are TGTGCCAGAAGCTTGGACGAATACACCATATATTTT.